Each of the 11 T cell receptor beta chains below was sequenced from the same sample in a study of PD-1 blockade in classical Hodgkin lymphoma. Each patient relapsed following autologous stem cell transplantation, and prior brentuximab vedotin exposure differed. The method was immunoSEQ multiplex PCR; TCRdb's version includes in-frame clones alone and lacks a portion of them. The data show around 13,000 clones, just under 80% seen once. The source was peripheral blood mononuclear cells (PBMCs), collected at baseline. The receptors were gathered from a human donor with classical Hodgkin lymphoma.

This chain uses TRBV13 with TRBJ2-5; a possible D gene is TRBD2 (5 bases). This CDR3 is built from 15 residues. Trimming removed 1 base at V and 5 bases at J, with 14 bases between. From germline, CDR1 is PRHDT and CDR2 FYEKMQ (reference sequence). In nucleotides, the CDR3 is TGTGCCAGCAGCTTAGTGGCTGTCGGGGAGGAGACCCAGTACTTC. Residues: CASSLVAVGEETQYF.

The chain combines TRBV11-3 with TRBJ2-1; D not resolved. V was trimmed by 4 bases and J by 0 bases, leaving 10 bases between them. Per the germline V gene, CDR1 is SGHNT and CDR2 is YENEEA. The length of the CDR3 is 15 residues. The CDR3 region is CASSYDGSSYNEQFF. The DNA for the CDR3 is TGTGCCAGCAGCTATGACGGTAGCTCCTACAATGAGCAGTTCTTC.

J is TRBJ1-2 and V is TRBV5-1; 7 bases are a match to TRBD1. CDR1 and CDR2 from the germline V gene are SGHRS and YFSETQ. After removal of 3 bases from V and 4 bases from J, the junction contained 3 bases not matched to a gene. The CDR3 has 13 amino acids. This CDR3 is CASSWGQLYGYTF. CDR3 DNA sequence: TGCGCCAGCAGCTGGGGACAGCTCTATGGCTACACCTTC.

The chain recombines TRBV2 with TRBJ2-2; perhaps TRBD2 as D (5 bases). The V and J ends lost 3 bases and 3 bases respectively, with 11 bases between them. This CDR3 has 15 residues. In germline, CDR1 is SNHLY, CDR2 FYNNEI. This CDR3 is CASSESPGYTGELFF. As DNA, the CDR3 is TGTGCCAGCAGTGAGAGTCCGGGATACACCGGGGAGCTGTTTTTT.

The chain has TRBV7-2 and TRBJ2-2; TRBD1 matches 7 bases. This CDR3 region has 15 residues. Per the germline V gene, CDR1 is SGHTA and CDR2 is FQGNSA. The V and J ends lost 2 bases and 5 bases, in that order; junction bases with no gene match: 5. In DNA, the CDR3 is TGTGCCAGCAGCTTAAGTAGGACAGGTACCGGGGAGCTGTTTTTT. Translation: CASSLSRTGTGELFF.

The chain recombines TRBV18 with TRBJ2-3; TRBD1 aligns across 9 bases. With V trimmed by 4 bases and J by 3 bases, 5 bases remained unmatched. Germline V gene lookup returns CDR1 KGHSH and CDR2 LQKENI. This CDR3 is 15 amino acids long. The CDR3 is CASSRPGQGTDTQYF. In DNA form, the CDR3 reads TGTGCCAGCTCACGACCTGGACAGGGGACAGATACGCAGTATTTT.

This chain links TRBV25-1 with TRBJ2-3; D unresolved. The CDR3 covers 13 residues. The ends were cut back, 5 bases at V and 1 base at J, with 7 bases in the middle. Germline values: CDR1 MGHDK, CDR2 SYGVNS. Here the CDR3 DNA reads TGTGCCAGCAGTAATTGGGGCACAGATACGCAGTATTTT. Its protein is CASSNWGTDTQYF.

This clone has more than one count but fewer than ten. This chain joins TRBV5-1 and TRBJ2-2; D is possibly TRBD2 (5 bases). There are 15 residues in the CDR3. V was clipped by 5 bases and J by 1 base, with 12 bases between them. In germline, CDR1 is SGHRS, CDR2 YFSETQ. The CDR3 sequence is CASSFQAGNTGELFF. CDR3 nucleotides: TGCGCCAGCAGTTTCCAGGCGGGGAACACCGGGGAGCTGTTTTTT.

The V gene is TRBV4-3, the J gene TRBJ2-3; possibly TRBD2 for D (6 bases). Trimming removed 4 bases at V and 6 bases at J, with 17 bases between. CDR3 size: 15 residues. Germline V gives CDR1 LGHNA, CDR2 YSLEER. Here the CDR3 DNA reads TGCGCCAGCAGCCGGTCCCTAGGGACTTTGGATACGCAGTATTTT. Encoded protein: CASSRSLGTLDTQYF.

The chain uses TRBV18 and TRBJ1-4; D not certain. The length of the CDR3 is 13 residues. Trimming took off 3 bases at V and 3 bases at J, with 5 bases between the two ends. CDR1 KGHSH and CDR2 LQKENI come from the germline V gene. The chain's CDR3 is CASSPRPNEKLFF. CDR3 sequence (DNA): TGTGCCAGCTCACCCAGGCCTAATGAAAAACTGTTTTTT.

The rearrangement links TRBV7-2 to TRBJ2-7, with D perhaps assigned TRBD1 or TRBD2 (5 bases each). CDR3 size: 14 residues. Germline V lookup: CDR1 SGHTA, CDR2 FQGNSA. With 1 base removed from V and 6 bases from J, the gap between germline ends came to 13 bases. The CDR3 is CASSLVAGAGEQYF. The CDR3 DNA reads TGTGCCAGCAGCTTAGTCGCTGGGGCGGGCGAGCAGTACTTC.